Below, 25 T cell receptor beta chains from the same sample are listed, as sequenced in a study of CD8 T cells in ankylosing spondylitis. In TCRdb, the 5' RACE reads were re-called with MiXCR into one record per CDR3 protein. The sample includes hundreds of thousands of distinct CDR3 sequences, roughly 25% of them seen just once. Sequences were obtained from blood, either unsorted or a sorted T cell fraction (not recorded which). Receptor source: a male donor with ankylosing spondylitis or in good health (not recorded which).

There are many counts of this clonotype. The chain has TRBV4-1 and TRBJ2-3; possible D gene TRBD1, 6 bases. The length of the CDR3 is 16 residues. The V gene's germline CDR1 is MGHRA and CDR2 YSYEKL. Trimming cost V 4 bases and J 4 bases, with 18 bases left between them. The CDR3 protein is CASSRKRQEGADTQYF. The CDR3 DNA sequence: TGCGCCAGCAGCCGGAAGAGACAGGAAGGAGCAGATACGCAGTATTTT.

The J gene is TRBJ2-1, the V gene TRBV12-3 or TRBV12-4; D remains ambiguous. CDR3 length: 14 residues. V dropped 7 bases and J dropped 0 bases, with 10 bases sitting between them. CDR3 region: CASIGPSSYNEQFF. The CDR3 DNA sequence: TGTGCCAGCATCGGGCCAAGCTCCTACAATGAGCAGTTCTTC.

This clonotype was detected many times. V and J are TRBV5-1 and TRBJ2-2, with D possibly TRBD2 on 6 matching bases. The CDR3 extends over 15 amino acids. The V and J ends lost 5 bases and 0 bases respectively, with 11 bases between them. Germline V gives CDR1 SGHRS, CDR2 YFSETQ. Here the CDR3 DNA reads TGCGCCAGCAGACGGGACTCCTCGAACACCGGGGAGCTGTTTTTT. This gives the protein CASRRDSSNTGELFF.

This rearrangement joins TRBV6-5 to TRBJ1-1; the D is unclear. Trimming took off 5 bases at V and 3 bases at J, with 7 bases between the two ends. Germline V gene data show CDR1 as MNHEY and CDR2 as SVGAGI. The CDR3 is 12 residues long. The CDR3 loop is CASSKQHTEAFF. The CDR3 nucleotides are TGTGCCAGCAGTAAACAACACACTGAAGCTTTCTTT.

This clonotype occurred many times. The chain combines TRBV20-1 with TRBJ2-7, with D tentatively TRBD2 (5 bases). The germline V gene encodes CDR1 DFQATT and CDR2 SNEGSKA (reference sequence). Trimming cost V 3 bases and J 5 bases, with 11 bases left between them. The CDR3 loop spans 12 amino acids. The chain's CDR3 is CSASFTGNEQYF. The CDR3 DNA reads as TGCAGTGCTAGTTTTACGGGGAACGAGCAGTACTTC.

This clonotype was observed at least ten times. The chain has TRBV12-5 and TRBJ1-1, with D tentatively TRBD1 (5 bases). The CDR3 length is 13 residues. Germline CDR1 reads LGHNT; CDR2 reads FRNRAP. V lost 9 bases and J 7 bases, leaving 18 bases between the germline ends. This CDR3 is CASATGGRIEAFF. The DNA of the CDR3 is TGTGCTAGCGCCACGGGGGGAAGAATTGAAGCTTTCTTT.

The genes are TRBV5-1 and TRBJ2-3; D is ambiguous. This CDR3 has 13 amino acids. Germline CDR1 is SGHRS and CDR2 is YFSETQ. The V and J ends lost 5 bases and 0 bases respectively, with 7 bases between them. The CDR3: CASSEASTDTQYF. The CDR3 DNA follows: TGCGCCAGCAGTGAGGCGAGCACAGATACGCAGTATTTT. Complete variable domain (other parts from reference TRBV5-1 and TRBJ2-3): KAGVTQTPRYLIKTRGQQVTLSCSPISGHRSVSWYQQTPGQGLQFLFEYFSETQRNKGNFPGRFSGRQFSNSRSEMNVSTLELGDSALYLCASSEASTDTQYFGPGTRLTVL.

The chain recombines TRBV2 with TRBJ2-7; a possible D gene is TRBD2 (6 bases). This CDR3 spans 14 amino acids. The germline V gene encodes CDR1 SNHLY and CDR2 FYNNEI. V lost 7 bases to trimming and J lost 1 base, with 14 bases between them. The CDR3 loop is CASTSHRESYEQYF. For the CDR3, the DNA is TGTGCCAGCACTTCCCACCGGGAGTCCTACGAGCAGTACTTC.

This clonotype came up many times. V and J are TRBV12-3 or TRBV12-4 and TRBJ1-3, with D uncertain. With 1 base removed from V and 0 bases from J, the gap between germline ends came to 7 bases. This CDR3 has 15 residues. The DNA for the CDR3 is TGTGCCAGCAGTTTAGGCGGGAACTCTGGAAACACCATATATTTT. Translated: CASSLGGNSGNTIYF.

This clonotype was observed many times. This rearrangement joins TRBV29-1 to TRBJ2-1; D may be TRBD1 (7 bases). Looked up from germline, CDR1 is SQVTM and CDR2 is ANQGSEA. CDR3 length: 17 amino acids. The CDR3 sequence is CSHQPQGVAEIYNEQFF. DNA for the CDR3: TGCAGTCACCAACCTCAGGGGGTAGCGGAGATCTACAATGAGCAGTTCTTC.

This clonotype was counted at least ten times. J is TRBJ1-4 and V is TRBV7-2, with 8 bases matching TRBD1. The V gene end was trimmed by 5 bases and the J gene end by 3 bases; junction bases not matched to a gene: 5. CDR3 length: 15 amino acids. In germline, CDR1 is SGHTA, CDR2 FQGNSA. The CDR3 sequence: CASSRGQGPNEKLFF. In DNA, the CDR3 is TGTGCCAGCAGCCGTGGACAGGGCCCTAATGAAAAACTGTTTTTT.

The chain links TRBV12-3 or TRBV12-4 to TRBJ2-3, with TRBD2 as a possible D gene (7 bases). V was cut by 6 bases and J by 3 bases, with 16 bases left in between. This CDR3 is 15 amino acids long. In DNA, the CDR3 is TGTGCCAGCAGGGTCAGGGGAGCGGGGACAGATACGCAGTATTTT. Its translation: CASRVRGAGTDTQYF.

This clonotype was counted ten times or more. The rearrangement joins TRBV18 to TRBJ1-1; D call uncertain. V lost 4 bases and J 1 base, leaving 7 bases between the germline ends. This CDR3 has 13 amino acids. The germline gives CDR1 KGHSH, CDR2 LQKENI. Here the CDR3 reads CASSRNQNTEAFF. CDR3 nucleotides: TGTGCCAGCTCACGTAATCAGAACACTGAAGCTTTCTTT.

To note about this clonotype: A much larger clonotype is one base distant, so this may be a read error. This CDR3 is CASSSFSGTESSYEQYF. CDR3 bases: TGTGCCAGCAGTTCCTTTTCGGGGACGGAATCCTCCTACGAGCAGTACTTC. The V call is TRBV28, the J call TRBJ2-7; D tentatively fits TRBD1 or TRBD2 (5 bases each). The germline CDR1 and CDR2 sequences are MDHEN and SYDVKM. The CDR3 consists of 17 residues. The germline V and J ends were trimmed by 4 bases and 0 bases, with 19 bases remaining between them. Full variable domain (remainder filled in from reference TRBV28 and TRBJ2-7): DVKVTQSSRYLVKRTGEKVFLECVQDMDHENMFWYRQDPGLGLRLIYFSYDVKMKEKGDIPEGYSVSREKKERFSLILESASTNQTSMYLCASSSFSGTESSYEQYFGPGTRLTVT.

This clonotype was seen repeatedly, ten times or more. The chain has TRBV12-3 or TRBV12-4 and TRBJ2-7; 8 nucleotides align to TRBD1. With V trimmed by 2 bases and J by 3 bases, 3 bases remained unmatched. The CDR3 has 14 residues. CDR3 in amino acids: CASSLFGTGYEQYF. DNA for the CDR3: TGTGCCAGCAGTTTATTTGGGACAGGCTACGAGCAGTACTTC.

The sample holds many counts of this clonotype. The chain uses TRBV24-1 and TRBJ2-1, with D possibly TRBD2 on 7 matching bases. The germline V and J ends were trimmed by 3 bases and 9 bases, with 26 bases remaining between them. The CDR3 length is 18 residues. Germline V gene lookup returns CDR1 KGHDR and CDR2 SFDVKD. As DNA, the CDR3 is TGTGCCACCAGTGATCGACCTAGCGGCAGGGAGAGCAGGGGTGAGCAGTTCTTC. Translated, it gives CATSDRPSGRESRGEQFF.

This clonotype has a count of ten or more. The genes are TRBV30 and TRBJ2-7; D is undetermined. Germline CDR1 GTSNPN, CDR2 SVGIG (reference sequence). V lost 0 bases and J 0 bases, leaving 0 bases between the germline ends. The CDR3 runs to 11 residues. CDR3 sequence reads: CAWSVSYEQYF. Here the CDR3 DNA reads TGTGCCTGGAGTGTCTCCTACGAGCAGTACTTC.

This chain uses TRBV5-1 with TRBJ2-1, with 14 bases lining up with TRBD2. The CDR3 loop spans 18 amino acids. Germline CDR1 SGHRS, CDR2 YFSETQ. The trim removed 5 bases at V and 0 bases at J, leaving 7 bases unmatched. Here the CDR3 reads CASRSGLAGGFSYNEQFF. CDR3 nucleotides: TGCGCCAGCAGATCCGGACTAGCGGGAGGCTTCTCCTACAATGAGCAGTTCTTC.

There are a few counts of this clonotype. This chain uses TRBV29-1 with TRBJ2-7; TRBD2 agrees at 9 bases. The germline gives CDR1 SQVTM, CDR2 ANQGSEA. V shed 6 bases and J 7 bases; nucleotides not matched to a gene: 13. The CDR3 covers 14 residues. CDR3 residues: CSVNGAGGTREQYF. In DNA form, the CDR3 reads TGCAGCGTCAATGGAGCGGGAGGCACTAGGGAGCAGTACTTC.

The chain couples TRBV19 to TRBJ1-5, with 7 positions matching TRBD1. CDR3 size: 16 residues. Germline values: CDR1 LNHDA, CDR2 SQIVND (reference sequence). Losses at the gene ends were 5 bases for V and 1 base for J; bases not matched to a gene: 8. Written as DNA, the CDR3 is TGTGCCAGTAGTCAGGGGACAGTTCCCAGCAATCAGCCCCAGCATTTT. Protein sequence: CASSQGTVPSNQPQHF.

This clonotype was picked up many times. The chain has TRBV20-1 and TRBJ1-5; D gene uncertain. CDR3 length: 15 amino acids. Germline loops: CDR1 DFQATT, CDR2 SNEGSKA (reference sequence). V lost 6 bases and J lost 2, with 17 bases in between. The CDR3 region is CSAKRLGRGNQPQHF. The CDR3, as DNA: TGCAGTGCAAAAAGACTAGGTAGAGGCAATCAGCCCCAGCATTTT.

The V and J genes are TRBV18 and TRBJ2-3; the D call may be TRBD1 or TRBD2 (5 bases each). Germline V gene lookup returns CDR1 KGHSH and CDR2 LQKENI. Trimming stripped 3 bases from V and 1 base from J, with 14 bases between. The CDR3 spans 16 residues. CDR3 sequence reads: CASSPYGAIGTDTQYF. CDR3 DNA: TGTGCCAGCTCACCGTACGGGGCGATTGGCACAGATACGCAGTATTTT. The full variable domain, with the rest looked up from reference TRBV18 and TRBJ2-3, is NAGVMQNPRHLVRRRGQEARLRCSPMKGHSHVYWYRQLPEEGLKFMVYLQKENIIDESGMPKERFSAEFPKEGPSILRIQQVVRGDSAAYFCASSPYGAIGTDTQYFGPGTRLTVL.

The rearrangement joins TRBV28 to TRBJ2-3; D not resolved. CDR3 length equals 13 residues. Germline CDR1 reads MDHEN; CDR2 reads SYDVKM. Trimming took off 6 bases at V and 2 bases at J, with 9 bases between the two ends. The CDR3, as DNA: TGTGCCAGCAGCCCACGAGTCACAGATACGCAGTATTTT. This codes for CASSPRVTDTQYF.

This clonotype was seen repeatedly, ten times or more. The rearrangement links TRBV15 to TRBJ2-7; possible D gene TRBD1, 5 bases. This CDR3 has 13 amino acids. From germline, CDR1 is LNHNV and CDR2 YYDKDF (reference sequence). Trimming cost V 1 base and J 2 bases, with 6 bases left between them. The CDR3 sequence: CATSRVDTYEQYF. The CDR3 DNA reads as TGTGCCACCAGCAGAGTGGACACCTACGAGCAGTACTTC.

The chain combines TRBV5-1 with TRBJ2-2, with D tentatively TRBD1 or TRBD2 (5 bases each). V gave up 0 bases and J gave up 0 bases, with 15 bases separating them. The germline V gene encodes CDR1 SGHRS and CDR2 YFSETQ. This CDR3 comprises 18 residues. The CDR3: CASSLERGGGSNTGELFF. For the CDR3, the DNA is TGCGCCAGCAGCTTGGAAAGGGGCGGAGGTTCGAACACCGGGGAGCTGTTTTTT.